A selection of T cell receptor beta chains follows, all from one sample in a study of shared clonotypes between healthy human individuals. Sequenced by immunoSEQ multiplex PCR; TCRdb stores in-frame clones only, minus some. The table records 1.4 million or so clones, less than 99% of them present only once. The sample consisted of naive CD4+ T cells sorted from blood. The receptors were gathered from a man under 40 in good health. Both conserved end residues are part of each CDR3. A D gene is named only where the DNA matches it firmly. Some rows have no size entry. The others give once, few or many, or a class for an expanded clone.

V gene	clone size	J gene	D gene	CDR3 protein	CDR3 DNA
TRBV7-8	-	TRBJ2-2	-	CASSLDSRAGELFF	TGTGCCAGCAGCTTAGACTCCCGGGCCGGGGAGCTGTTTTTT
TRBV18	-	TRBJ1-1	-	CASSPGGPDTEAFF	TGTGCCAGCTCACCGGGGGGCCCGGACACTGAAGCTTTCTTT
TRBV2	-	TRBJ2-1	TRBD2	CASGVGTSAYNEQFF	TGTGCCAGCGGTGTCGGGACTAGCGCCTACAATGAGCAGTTCTTC
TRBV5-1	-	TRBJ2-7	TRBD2	CASREEREYNEQYF	TGCGCCAGCCGCGAGGAGCGGGAGTACAACGAGCAGTACTTC
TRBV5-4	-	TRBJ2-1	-	CASSLAPDNEQFF	TGTGCCAGCAGCTTGGCCCCGGACAATGAGCAGTTCTTC
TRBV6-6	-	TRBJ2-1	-	CATGMQFF	TGTGCCACGGGTATGCAGTTCTTC
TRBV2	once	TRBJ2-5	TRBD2	CASRLRTSGIETQYF	TGTGCCAGCAGATTAAGGACTAGCGGGATAGAGACCCAGTACTTC
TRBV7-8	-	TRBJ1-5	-	CASSPEGRPQPQHF	TGTGCCAGCAGCCCAGAGGGCCGGCCTCAGCCCCAGCATTTT
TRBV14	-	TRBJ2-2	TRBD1	CASSRWTGWNTGELFF	TGTGCCAGCAGCCGCTGGACAGGGTGGAACACCGGGGAGCTGTTTTTT
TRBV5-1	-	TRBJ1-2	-	CASSFGGTSNYGYTF	TGCGCCAGCAGCTTTGGGGGGACTTCTAACTATGGCTACACCTTC
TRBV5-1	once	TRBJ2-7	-	CASSPGNPYEQYF	TGCGCCAGCAGCCCCGGGAACCCCTACGAGCAGTACTTC
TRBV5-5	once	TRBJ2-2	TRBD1	CASSLRDSANTGELFF	TGTGCCAGCAGCCTCCGGGACAGTGCGAACACCGGGGAGCTGTTTTTT
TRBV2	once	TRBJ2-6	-	CATFRGQGTLSGANVLTF	TGTGCCACCTTTCGGGGGCAGGGGACACTCTCTGGGGCCAACGTCCTGACTTTC
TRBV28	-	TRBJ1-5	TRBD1	CASSLVQGTQPQHF	TGTGCCAGCAGTTTAGTACAGGGGACACAGCCCCAGCATTTT
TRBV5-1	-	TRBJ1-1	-	CASSLARGSAEAFF	TGCGCCAGCAGCTTGGCGAGGGGGAGCGCTGAAGCTTTCTTT
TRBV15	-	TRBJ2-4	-	CATSMLSARWDIQYF	TGTGCCACCAGCATGCTTAGCGCCCGCTGGGACATTCAGTACTTC
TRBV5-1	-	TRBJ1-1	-	CASSLGTAPEAFF	TGCGCCAGCAGCTTGGGTACTGCTCCAGAAGCTTTCTTT
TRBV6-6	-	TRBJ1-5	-	CASRGQESNQPQHF	TGTGCCAGCAGAGGGCAGGAAAGCAATCAGCCCCAGCATTTT
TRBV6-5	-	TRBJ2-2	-	CASSYGPLNTGELFF	TGTGCCAGCAGTTACGGGCCCCTGAACACCGGGGAGCTGTTTTTT
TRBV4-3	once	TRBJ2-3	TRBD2	CASSQRLAASTDTQYF	TGCGCCAGCAGCCAACGACTAGCGGCTAGCACAGATACGCAGTATTTT